Below are 20 T cell receptor beta chains sequenced from a single sample in a study of blood T cell repertoires in COVID-19. Sequenced by immunoSEQ multiplex PCR; TCRdb stores in-frame clones only, minus some. The table records about 370,000 clones, 89% of them present only once. The material sequenced was peripheral blood. The receptors here all came from a woman aged 30 to 39 with COVID-19, enrolled during active disease.

In nucleotides, the CDR3 is TGTGCCTGGAGCCTGGGAGAATCGAGTAATCAGCCCCAGCATTTT. Translated: CAWSLGESSNQPQHF. The rearrangement joins TRBV30 to TRBJ1-5; D remains ambiguous. V gave up 3 bases and J gave up 4 bases, with 16 bases separating them. CDR3 length: 15 residues. Germline CDR1 is GTSNPN and CDR2 is SVGIG (reference sequence).

Here the CDR3 reads CAISAGTDSYEQYF. The CDR3 region has the DNA TGTGCCATCAGTGCAGGGACAGACTCCTACGAGCAGTACTTC. V usage is TRBV10-3 and J usage is TRBJ2-7; 7 bases line up with TRBD1. This CDR3 has 14 amino acids. The germline gives CDR1 ENHRY, CDR2 SYGVKD. V lost 4 bases and J lost 0; bases outside the gene matches: 3.

The chain is built from TRBV18 and TRBJ1-3; weak D call: TRBD1 (5 bases). CDR1 KGHSH and CDR2 LQKENI come from the germline V gene. V was trimmed by 3 bases and J by 4 bases, leaving 7 bases between them. The CDR3 runs to 13 residues. For the CDR3, the DNA is TGTGCCAGCTCACCGCAGGGAGGAAACACCATATATTTT. Encoded protein: CASSPQGGNTIYF.

This rearrangement joins TRBV7-8 to TRBJ1-6; TRBD1 matches at 7 bases. CDR1 is SGHVS, CDR2 FQNEAQ, per germline. V shed 5 bases, J shed 8 bases, and the junction held 9 bases outside the gene matches. The CDR3 length is 15 residues. CDR3 region: CASSPTPGQYSPLHF. The CDR3 DNA sequence: TGTGCCAGCAGCCCGACACCGGGACAGTATTCACCCCTCCACTTT.

This sequence joins TRBV6-7 and TRBJ2-7; tentatively, D is TRBD2 (5 bases). TRBV6-7 is an ORF; its function is uncertain. The V end lost 0 bases, the J end lost 6 bases, and 12 bases lay between the germline ends. This CDR3 region has 14 residues. DNA for the CDR3: TGTGCCAGCAGTTACTCGAAAGAGGGCGGCGAGCAGTACGTC. As protein: CASSYSKEGGEQYV.

This clone was observed once. V usage is TRBV28 and J usage is TRBJ1-6; TRBD1 matches at 8 bases. Looked up from germline, CDR1 is MDHEN and CDR2 is SYDVKM. The CDR3 loop spans 15 amino acids. V was pared by 4 bases and J by 6 bases, with 5 bases of the junction left unmatched. CDR3 amino acids: CASSSQGGPNSPLHF. As DNA, the CDR3 is TGTGCCAGCAGTTCACAGGGGGGGCCTAATTCACCCCTCCACTTT.

For the CDR3, the DNA is TGTGCCAGCAGTCCCGGGACAGGGGCTGTCAATGAGCAGTTCTTC. This codes for CASSPGTGAVNEQFF. The chain combines TRBV2 with TRBJ2-1; TRBD1 aligns across 10 bases. V lost 5 bases and J lost 6; bases outside the gene matches: 7. The CDR3 consists of 15 residues. CDR1 is SNHLY, CDR2 FYNNEI, per germline. Complete variable domain (other parts from reference TRBV2 and TRBJ2-1): EPEVTQTPSHQVTQMGQEVILRCVPISNHLYFYWYRQILGQKVEFLVSFYNNEISEKSEIFDDQFSVERPDGSNFTLKIRSTKLEDSAMYFCASSPGTGAVNEQFFGPGTRLTVL.

This rearrangement joins TRBV5-1 to TRBJ2-7; 9 bases are shared with TRBD1. From germline, CDR1 is SGHRS and CDR2 YFSETQ. This CDR3 is built from 15 residues. Trimming cost V 0 bases and J 4 bases; bases outside gene matches: 5. The CDR3 DNA reads TGCGCCAGCAGCTTGGACGGACAGGGGCTATACGAGCAGTACGTC. It encodes CASSLDGQGLYEQYV.

The chain carries TRBV27 and TRBJ1-1; D might be TRBD1 (6 bases). V was pared by 0 bases and J by 4 bases, with 9 bases between. The CDR3 consists of 14 residues. Germline assignment: CDR1 MNHEY and CDR2 SMNVEV (reference sequence). The CDR3 sequence: CASSLSRGITEAFF. CDR3 sequence (DNA): TGTGCCAGCAGTTTATCCAGGGGTATCACTGAAGCTTTCTTT.

The DNA of the CDR3 is TGTGCCAGCGGACAGGAACCTAACTATGGCTACACCTTC. Translating it yields CASGQEPNYGYTF. The chain employs TRBV6-5 and TRBJ1-2, with 7 bases identical to TRBD1. With V trimmed by 8 bases and J by 0 bases, 3 bases remained unmatched. Germline-derived CDR1 and CDR2 are MNHEY and SVGAGI. The CDR3 length is 13 residues.

The chain links TRBV10-1 to TRBJ2-2, with D maybe TRBD2 (6 bases). The CDR3 is 14 amino acids. Germline-derived CDR1 and CDR2 are WNHNN and SYGVQD (reference sequence). V shed 3 bases and J shed 6 bases, with 11 bases lying between them. The CDR3 nucleotides read TGCGCCAGCAGTGAAGTGGAGGGTCCCGGGGAGCTGTTTTTT. This encodes CASSEVEGPGELFF.

V is TRBV4-2 and J is TRBJ2-7; TRBD2 might be the D (6 bases). The V end lost 4 bases, the J end lost 0 bases, and 7 bases lay between the germline ends. The CDR3 spans 13 residues. CDR1 and CDR2 from the germline V gene are LGHNA and YNFKEQ. The CDR3 bases are TGTGCCAGCAGCCGGGACTTCTCCTACGAGCAGTACTTC. Encoded protein: CASSRDFSYEQYF.

CDR3 sequence: CASSWRQAGGNTIYF. The CDR3 DNA follows: TGTGCCAGCAGCTGGAGGCAGGCGGGAGGAAACACCATATATTTT. This chain uses TRBV6-2 or TRBV6-3 with TRBJ1-3, with unresolved D. V was pared by 6 bases and J by 4 bases, with 16 bases between. The CDR3 has 15 residues. The V gene's germline CDR1 is MNHEY and CDR2 SVGEGT.

The CDR3 spells CASSPGTSGSTDTQYF. As DNA, the CDR3 is TGTGCCAGCAGCCCCGGGACTAGCGGGAGCACAGATACGCAGTATTTT. The chain employs TRBV7-2 and TRBJ2-3, with 12 bases that match TRBD2. This CDR3 has 16 amino acids. CDR1 is SGHTA, CDR2 FQGNSA, per germline. The V and J ends lost 5 bases and 0 bases, in that order; junction bases with no gene match: 3.

This chain joins TRBV5-1 and TRBJ2-1, with a weak D call TRBD2 (5 bases). Germline V gene data show CDR1 as SGHRS and CDR2 as YFSETQ. Trimming removed 5 bases from V and 8 bases from J, with 14 bases in between. This CDR3 is 13 amino acids long. The CDR3 loop reads CASRPSNGDEQFF. CDR3 nucleotide sequence: TGCGCCAGCAGGCCTAGCAATGGGGATGAGCAGTTCTTC.

This chain uses TRBV5-4 with TRBJ2-3; 9 positions match TRBD1. The trim removed 0 bases at V and 3 bases at J, leaving 8 bases unmatched. Looked up from germline, CDR1 is SGHNT and CDR2 is YYREEE (reference sequence). The CDR3 covers 17 residues. The CDR3 here is CASSLEQGASRTDTQYF. CDR3 bases: TGTGCCAGCAGCTTGGAACAGGGGGCTAGCCGGACAGATACGCAGTATTTT.

The chain recombines TRBV27 with TRBJ1-1; no definite D call. Trimming stripped 6 bases from V and 7 bases from J, with 3 bases between. Germline V lookup: CDR1 MNHEY, CDR2 SMNVEV (reference sequence). The CDR3 contains 9 residues. CDR3 in amino acids: CASSHEAFF. The CDR3 nucleotides read TGTGCCAGCAGCCATGAAGCTTTCTTT.

The chain joins TRBV30 to TRBJ1-1; D is unresolved. This CDR3 spans 15 amino acids. Germline V gives CDR1 GTSNPN, CDR2 SVGIG (reference sequence). Trimming left V 4 bases short and J 1 base short, with 16 bases between. The CDR3 sequence is CAWNEGSWGNTEAFF. The DNA of the CDR3 is TGTGCCTGGAATGAGGGAAGTTGGGGGAACACTGAAGCTTTCTTT.

V is TRBV7-9 and J is TRBJ2-1; maybe TRBD2 (5 bases). The CDR3 extends over 15 amino acids. V lost 5 bases and J 2 bases, leaving 13 bases between the germline ends. CDR1 and CDR2 (germline): SEHNR, FQNEAQ (reference sequence). The CDR3 DNA follows: TGTGCCAGCAGCCCCGAGGGTGGCACCTACAATGAGCAGTTCTTC. It codes for CASSPEGGTYNEQFF.

The rearrangement links TRBV27 to TRBJ1-2; 7 nucleotides agree with TRBD1. The CDR3 runs 15 residues. Germline CDR1 and CDR2: MNHEY and SMNVEV (reference sequence). J was trimmed by 4 bases and V by 6 bases; bases with no gene match: 11. DNA of the CDR3: TGTGCCAGCAGCCCCGACAGGGCTGTAACCTATGGCTACACCTTC. This codes for CASSPDRAVTYGYTF.